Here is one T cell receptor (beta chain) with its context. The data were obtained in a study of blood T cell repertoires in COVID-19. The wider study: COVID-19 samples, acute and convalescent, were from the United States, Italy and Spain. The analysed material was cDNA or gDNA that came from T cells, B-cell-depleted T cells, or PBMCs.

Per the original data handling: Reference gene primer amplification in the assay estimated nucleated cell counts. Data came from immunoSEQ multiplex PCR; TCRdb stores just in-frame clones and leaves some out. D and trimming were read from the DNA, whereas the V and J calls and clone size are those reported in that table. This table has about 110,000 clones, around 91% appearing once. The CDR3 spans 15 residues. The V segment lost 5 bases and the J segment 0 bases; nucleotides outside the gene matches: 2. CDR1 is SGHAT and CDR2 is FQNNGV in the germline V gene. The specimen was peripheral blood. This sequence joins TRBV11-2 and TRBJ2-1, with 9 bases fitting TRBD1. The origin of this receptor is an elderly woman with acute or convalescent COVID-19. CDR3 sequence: CASSKQGASYNEQFF. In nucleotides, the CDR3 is TGTGCCAGCAGCAAACAGGGGGCCTCCTACAATGAGCAGTTCTTC.